What follows is one T cell receptor beta chain and its context. Its antigen is as yet unknown. At one of its ends the junction is not consistent with the germline gene, which may arise from a read error. The sample comes from a study of post-analysis software for immune sequencing data. The CDR3 extends over 14 amino acids. Germline V gives CDR1 SSHAT, CDR2 FNYEAQ (reference sequence). Findings of the study overall: Samples from a shared batch, those prepared together, strongly co-clustered by F measure. In multiple sclerosis, normalized Chao1 diversity was significantly below that of controls. Patients carried roughly 5 TRBV segments more frequently than controls did, and TRBV5-6, TRBV5-1 and TRBV20-1 were among them.

The TCR beta cDNA libraries carried unique molecular identifiers. Each batch of roughly 1 to 11 million T cells produced roughly 0.5 million cDNA molecules. One entry per CDR3 protein results from TCRdb running MiXCR on the PCR reads. In the table there are almost 700,000 distinct CDR3 sequences, 55% to 70% of which are singletons. The TCR sequence derives from a girl aged 2 to 10 with multiple sclerosis. The sequenced material came from blood. The gene calls are TRBV7-7 and TRBJ2-1, with D perhaps matching TRBD2 (6 bases). CDR3 residues: CASSPRTNNNEQFF. DNA for the CDR3: TGTGCTAGCAGCCCCCGGACTAACAACAATGAGCAGTTCTTC.